This record looks at one TCR beta chain sequence and its context. What it recognizes is unknown. This specimen comes from a study of identical twins. Study-wide points: Monozygotic twins shared more out-of-frame TCR alpha than recombination models predicted.

In TCRdb, the 5' RACE reads were re-called with MiXCR into one record per CDR3 protein. This table holds more than 350,000 distinct CDR3 sequences, approximately 8.7% found once. V was trimmed by 1 base and J by 3 bases, leaving 20 bases between them. This CDR3 is 17 amino acids long. Germline CDR1 is SQVTM and CDR2 is ANQGSEA. The source is a woman aged 45-65 years in good health. V and J are TRBV29-1 and TRBJ2-3; D tentatively fits TRBD1 or TRBD2 (5 bases each). Sequencing used naive T cells sorted from blood. This CDR3 is CSVEAPRGHGGTDTQYF. The CDR3 bases are TGCAGCGTTGAAGCACCCCGGGGCCATGGCGGTACAGATACGCAGTATTTT.